This passage covers 8 T cell receptor beta chains from one sample sequenced in a study of CD8 T cells in Susac syndrome. An input of about 0.5 to 1 ug of RNA was subjected to reverse transcription using random hexamers. In TCRdb, the immunoSEQ multiplex PCR reads were re-called with MiXCR into one record per CDR3 protein. The sample yields under 110,000 distinct CDR3 sequences, around 94% seen once. Sequenced sample: CD8+ T cells from PBMCs. The receptor set was obtained from a human donor with Susac syndrome.

The chain uses TRBV6-1 and TRBJ2-1; 14 bases align to TRBD2. Germline CDR1 reads MNHNS; CDR2 reads SASEGT. The CDR3 consists of 16 residues. Unmatched junction bases numbered 3, after V lost 4 bases and J lost 4 bases. The CDR3 DNA follows: TGTGCCAGCAGTGCGACTAGCGGGGGGGAATACAATGAGCAGTTCTTC. Translated, it gives CASSATSGGEYNEQFF.

This clonotype was observed once. The chain carries TRBV20-1 and TRBJ2-7; D possibly uses TRBD1 or TRBD2 (5 bases each). This CDR3 spans 15 amino acids. The V gene's germline CDR1 is DFQATT and CDR2 SNEGSKA (reference sequence). Trimming stripped 3 bases from V and 0 bases from J, with 15 bases between. The CDR3 protein is CSARSRDLNSYEQYF. The DNA for the CDR3 is TGCAGTGCTAGGAGTCGGGACCTCAACTCCTACGAGCAGTACTTC.

The chain combines TRBV20-1 with TRBJ2-7; 9 bases map to TRBD2. The CDR3 covers 16 residues. Germline values: CDR1 DFQATT, CDR2 SNEGSKA (reference sequence). The V gene end was trimmed by 0 bases and the J gene end by 0 bases; junction bases not matched to a gene: 6. The chain's CDR3 is CSAREGSGGISYEQYF. For the CDR3, the DNA is TGCAGTGCTAGAGAGGGAAGCGGGGGGATCTCCTACGAGCAGTACTTC.

The J gene is TRBJ2-2, the V gene TRBV11-2, with TRBD2 as a possible D gene (5 bases). The CDR3 runs to 13 residues. Trimming removed 8 bases at V and 8 bases at J, with 15 bases between. Germline V CDR1 and CDR2: SGHAT, FQNNGV. The CDR3 nucleotides are TGTGCCAGCTCCGACTATTTAAGTGGGGAGCTGTTTTTT. Residues: CASSDYLSGELFF.

The J gene is TRBJ2-3, the V gene TRBV2, with D possibly being TRBD1 or TRBD2 (5 bases each). This CDR3 is 16 amino acids long. V was shortened by 2 bases and J by 0 bases, with 12 bases between the two germline ends. The germline V gene has CDR1 SNHLY and CDR2 FYNNEI. CDR3 nucleotides: TGTGCCAGCAGTGAACATGGTCGGGACAGCACAGATACGCAGTATTTT. This gives the protein CASSEHGRDSTDTQYF.

The rearrangement joins TRBV5-1 to TRBJ2-5; 8 bases are shared with TRBD2. V lost 0 bases to trimming and J lost 1 base; unmatched junction nucleotides: 5. CDR3 length: 16 residues. Germline V lookup: CDR1 SGHRS, CDR2 YFSETQ. CDR3 DNA sequence: TGCGCCAGCAGCTTGGTTCCAGCGGGGGTCCAAGAGACCCAGTACTTC. Residues: CASSLVPAGVQETQYF. The whole variable domain, remainder taken from reference TRBV5-1 and TRBJ2-5, is KAGVTQTPRYLIKTRGQQVTLSCSPISGHRSVSWYQQTPGQGLQFLFEYFSETQRNKGNFPGRFSGRQFSNSRSEMNVSTLELGDSALYLCASSLVPAGVQETQYFGPGTRLLVL.

The rearrangement joins TRBV15 to TRBJ2-2; no clear D gene. V lost 5 bases, J lost 7 bases, and 11 bases lay in between. The length of the CDR3 is 13 residues. Germline V gene sequence: CDR1 LNHNV, CDR2 YYDKDF (reference sequence). The CDR3 nucleotides read TGTGCCACCAGCGGCCAGAGTGACGGGGAGCTGTTTTTT. It encodes CATSGQSDGELFF.

Here the CDR3 reads CASSLRGGNEQYF. The CDR3 coding sequence is TGTGCCAGCAGCTTGAGAGGGGGGAACGAGCAGTACTTC. The J gene is TRBJ2-7, the V gene TRBV5-4; D may match TRBD1 or TRBD2 (6 bases each). The CDR3 is 13 residues long. CDR1 and CDR2 from the germline V gene are SGHNT and YYREEE (reference sequence). Trimming cost V 1 base and J 5 bases, with 10 bases left between them.